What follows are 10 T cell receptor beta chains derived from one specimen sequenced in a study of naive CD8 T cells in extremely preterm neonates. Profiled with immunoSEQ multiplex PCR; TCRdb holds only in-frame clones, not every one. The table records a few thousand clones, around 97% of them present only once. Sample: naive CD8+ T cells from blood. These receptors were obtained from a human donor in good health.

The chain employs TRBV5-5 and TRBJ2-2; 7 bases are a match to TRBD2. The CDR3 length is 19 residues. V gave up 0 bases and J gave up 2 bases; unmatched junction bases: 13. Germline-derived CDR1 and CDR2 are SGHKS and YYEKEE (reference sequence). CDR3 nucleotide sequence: TGTGCCAGCAGCTTGGAGGCGGGGGACCTTCTTGTTAACACCGGGGAGCTGTTTTTT. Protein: CASSLEAGDLLVNTGELFF.

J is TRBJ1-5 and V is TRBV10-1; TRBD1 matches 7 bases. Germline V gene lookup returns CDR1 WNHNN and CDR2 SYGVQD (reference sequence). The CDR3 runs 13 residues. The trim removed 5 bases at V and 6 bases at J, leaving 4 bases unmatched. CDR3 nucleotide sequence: TGCGCCAGCAGTACAGGGGTAGGTCAGCCCCAGCATTTT. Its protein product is CASSTGVGQPQHF.

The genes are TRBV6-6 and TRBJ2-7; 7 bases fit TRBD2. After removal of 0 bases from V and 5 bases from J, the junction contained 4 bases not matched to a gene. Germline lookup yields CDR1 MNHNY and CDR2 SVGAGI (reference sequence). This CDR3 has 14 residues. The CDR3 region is CASSYSAGVHEQYF. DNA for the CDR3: TGTGCCAGCAGTTACTCGGCGGGGGTACACGAGCAGTACTTC.

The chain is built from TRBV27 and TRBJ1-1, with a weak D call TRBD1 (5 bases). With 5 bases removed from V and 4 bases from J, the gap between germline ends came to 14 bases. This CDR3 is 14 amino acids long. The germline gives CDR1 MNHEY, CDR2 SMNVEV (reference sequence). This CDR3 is CASSPRLGGTEAFF. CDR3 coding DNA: TGTGCCAGCAGTCCCCGATTGGGGGGCACTGAAGCTTTCTTT.

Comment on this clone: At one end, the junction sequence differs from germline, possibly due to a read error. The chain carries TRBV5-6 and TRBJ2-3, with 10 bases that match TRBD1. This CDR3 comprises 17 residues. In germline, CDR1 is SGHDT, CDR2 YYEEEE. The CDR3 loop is CAGSLPTGQGSTDTQYF. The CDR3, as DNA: TGTGCCGGCAGCTTGCCCACGGGACAGGGGTCCACAGATACGCAGTATTTT. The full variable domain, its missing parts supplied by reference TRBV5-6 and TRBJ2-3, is DAGVTQSPTHLIKTRGQQVTLRCSPKSGHDTVSWYQQALGQGPQFIFQYYEEEERQRGNFPDRFSGHQFPNYSSELNVNALLLGDSALYLCAGSLPTGQGSTDTQYFGPGTRLTVL.

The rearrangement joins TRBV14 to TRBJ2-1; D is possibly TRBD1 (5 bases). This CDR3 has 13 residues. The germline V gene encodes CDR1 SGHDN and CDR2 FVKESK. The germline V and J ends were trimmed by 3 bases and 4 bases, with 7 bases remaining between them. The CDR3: CASSHAGYNEQFF. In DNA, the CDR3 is TGTGCCAGCAGCCACGCAGGGTACAATGAGCAGTTCTTC.

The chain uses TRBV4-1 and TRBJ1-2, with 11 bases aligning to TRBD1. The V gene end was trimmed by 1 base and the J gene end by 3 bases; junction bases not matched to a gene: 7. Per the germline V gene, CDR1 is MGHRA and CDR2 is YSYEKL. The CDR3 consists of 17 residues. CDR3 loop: CASSQAGMGQGDYGYTF. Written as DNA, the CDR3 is TGCGCCAGCAGCCAAGCCGGAATGGGACAGGGGGACTATGGCTACACCTTC.

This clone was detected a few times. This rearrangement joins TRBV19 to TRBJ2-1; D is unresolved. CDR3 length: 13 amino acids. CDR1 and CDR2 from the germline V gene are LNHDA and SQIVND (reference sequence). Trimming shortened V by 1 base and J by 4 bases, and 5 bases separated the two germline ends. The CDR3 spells CASSIAYYNEQFF. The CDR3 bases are TGTGCCAGTAGTATAGCGTATTACAATGAGCAGTTCTTC.

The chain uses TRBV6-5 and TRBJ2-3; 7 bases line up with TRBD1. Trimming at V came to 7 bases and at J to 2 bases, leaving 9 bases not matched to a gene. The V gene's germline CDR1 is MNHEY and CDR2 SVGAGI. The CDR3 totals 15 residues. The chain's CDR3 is CASTPGQKYTDTQYF. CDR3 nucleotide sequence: TGTGCCAGCACCCCGGGACAGAAATACACAGATACGCAGTATTTT.

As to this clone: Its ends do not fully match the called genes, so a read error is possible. CDR3 in amino acids: CASSLGDSGNTIYF. The CDR3 DNA follows: TGTGCCAGCAGTTTAGGGGACTCAGGAAACACCATATATTTT. The V and J genes are TRBV11-2 and TRBJ1-3; the D gene is possibly TRBD1 (5 bases). Per the germline V gene, CDR1 is SGHAT and CDR2 is FQNNGV. This CDR3 comprises 14 residues. Using reference TRBV11-2 and TRBJ1-3 for the parts outside the CDR3, the full variable domain is EAGVAQSPRYKIIEKRQSVAFWCNPISGHATLYWYQQILGQGPKLLIQFQNNGVVDDSQLPKDRFSAERLKGVDSTLKIQPAKLEDSAVYLCASSLGDSGNTIYFGEGSWLTVV.